These 6 T cell receptor beta chains originate from one sample sequenced in a study of OX40 agonist ivuxolimab in advanced cancers. Libraries were prepared by immunoSEQ multiplex PCR; TCRdb keeps only in-frame clonotypes and omits some of them. The data hold roughly 57,000 clones, with about 90% observed a single time. The source material was CD4+ or CD8+ T cells sorted from blood, sampled in a trial of the OX40 agonist ivuxolimab. Receptor source: an adult with an advanced solid tumor such as melanoma, head and neck, liver or kidney cancer.

V is TRBV28 and J is TRBJ2-1; D might be TRBD1 (7 bases). CDR1 and CDR2 from the germline V gene are MDHEN and SYDVKM. The CDR3 is 17 amino acids. Trimming stripped 4 bases from V and 4 bases from J, with 20 bases between. The CDR3, as DNA: TGTGCCAGCAGTTCTCTTGCAGGGGGGCAAAAATACAATGAGCAGTTCTTC. This codes for CASSSLAGGQKYNEQFF.

The rearrangement joins TRBV7-3 to TRBJ2-1; no clear D. The CDR3 loop spans 15 amino acids. Germline assignment: CDR1 SGHTA and CDR2 FQGTGA. The V end was cut by 3 bases, the J end by 1 base, with 10 bases between. This CDR3 reads CASSLRLESYNEQFF. The CDR3 DNA sequence: TGTGCCAGCAGCTTGAGGCTTGAATCCTACAATGAGCAGTTCTTC.

The rearrangement uses TRBV28 and TRBJ1-1, with a tentative D call TRBD1 (5 bases). The CDR3 contains 13 residues. Deletions cut 7 bases from V and 8 bases from J, with 17 bases between. Germline CDR1 is MDHEN and CDR2 is SYDVKM. CDR3 DNA: TGTGCCAGCACCCCTGGCAGGAACAGGGAAGCTTTCTTT. This translates into CASTPGRNREAFF.

The V and J genes are TRBV5-1 and TRBJ2-2; no definite D call. From germline, CDR1 is SGHRS and CDR2 YFSETQ. Deletions cut 1 base from V and 7 bases from J, with 11 bases between. The CDR3 runs to 14 residues. The CDR3 DNA reads TGCGCCAGCAGCTTGCTAGACCTACACGGGGAGCTGTTTTTT. Residues: CASSLLDLHGELFF.

The chain combines TRBV5-1 with TRBJ2-7, with D uncertain. Germline values: CDR1 SGHRS, CDR2 YFSETQ. The CDR3 runs 13 residues. Trimming removed 4 bases at V and 3 bases at J, with 11 bases between. The CDR3 coding sequence is TGCGCCAGCAGCCCGAACCTTAACTACGAGCAGTACTTC. It yields the protein CASSPNLNYEQYF. Based on the CDR3 plus reference TRBV5-1 and TRBJ2-7, the full variable domain is KAGVTQTPRYLIKTRGQQVTLSCSPISGHRSVSWYQQTPGQGLQFLFEYFSETQRNKGNFPGRFSGRQFSNSRSEMNVSTLELGDSALYLCASSPNLNYEQYFGPGTRLTVT.

About this clone itself: An end of the junction differs from the germline gene, which may be a read error. This chain links TRBV7-7 with TRBJ2-3; D gene uncertain. CDR3 length: 13 amino acids. The germline gives CDR1 SSHAT, CDR2 FNYEAQ (reference sequence). The CDR3 here is CASSLYSEDTQYF. The CDR3 DNA is TGTGCTAGCAGCTTATATTCGGAAGATACGCAGTATTTT.